The next 31 T cell receptor beta chains were all read from a single sample in a study of radiotherapy plus CTLA-4 blockade in lung cancer. The assay was immunoSEQ multiplex PCR, and TCRdb's table has in-frame clones only and misses some. The sample lists 35,000 to 50,000 clones, approximately 73% occurring once. The sequences come from peripheral blood, collected from a patient treated with radiotherapy plus ipilimumab. The origin of the receptors is a human donor with non-small cell lung cancer who had a complete response to radiotherapy plus ipilimumab.

The chain combines TRBV30 with TRBJ1-5; 7 nucleotides align to TRBD1. The CDR3 is made up of 13 amino acids. Per the germline V gene, CDR1 is GTSNPN and CDR2 is SVGIG (reference sequence). The V segment lost 5 bases and the J segment 5 bases; nucleotides outside the gene matches: 6. The CDR3 sequence: CAWGGQRDQPQHF. DNA for the CDR3: TGTGCCTGGGGGGGACAGAGAGATCAGCCCCAGCATTTT.

In its sample, this clone is medium-sized. The chain carries TRBV6-4 and TRBJ1-2; 9 nucleotides align to TRBD1. V lost 5 bases, J lost 7 bases, and 11 bases stayed unmatched. The CDR3 has 15 amino acids. Germline lookup yields CDR1 MRHNA and CDR2 SNTAGT. The CDR3 reads CASSPGQGLLLGYTF. CDR3 nucleotide sequence: TGTGCCAGCAGTCCGGGACAGGGTTTACTTCTTGGCTACACCTTC.

The chain combines TRBV2 with TRBJ1-1; possibly TRBD1 for D (5 bases). CDR3 length equals 14 residues. The germline V and J ends were trimmed by 0 bases and 8 bases, with 13 bases remaining between them. Germline V lookup: CDR1 SNHLY, CDR2 FYNNEI. CDR3 protein: CASSEAGGWGEAFF. CDR3 bases: TGTGCCAGCAGTGAAGCGGGGGGTTGGGGCGAAGCTTTCTTT.

The V and J genes are TRBV2 and TRBJ2-1; possible D gene TRBD2, 5 bases. From germline, CDR1 is SNHLY and CDR2 FYNNEI. This CDR3 has 12 residues. With 8 bases removed from V and 6 bases from J, the gap between germline ends came to 11 bases. CDR3 in amino acids: CASGGRTNEQFF. CDR3 nucleotide sequence: TGTGCCAGCGGAGGCCGGACCAATGAGCAGTTCTTC.

The CDR3 DNA follows: TGTGCCAGCAGCTTAGGGGGGCGACAGGCCTCTGGGGCCAACGTCCTGACTTTC. Translation gives CASSLGGRQASGANVLTF. The chain combines TRBV7-9 with TRBJ2-6, with a possible D match to TRBD1 (6 bases). From germline, CDR1 is SEHNR and CDR2 FQNEAQ (reference sequence). The V end was cut by 1 base, the J end by 0 bases, with 13 bases between. The CDR3 loop spans 18 amino acids. Full variable domain (missing parts from reference TRBV7-9 and TRBJ2-6): DTGVSQNPRHKITKRGQNVTFRCDPISEHNRLYWYRQTLGQGPEFLTYFQNEAQLEKSRLLSDRFSAERPKGSFSTLEIQRTEQGDSAMYLCASSLGGRQASGANVLTFGAGSRLTVL.

The V and J genes are TRBV9 and TRBJ2-2; maybe TRBD1 (5 bases). The ends were cut back, 0 bases at V and 7 bases at J, with 13 bases in the middle. The CDR3 loop spans 15 amino acids. The germline V gene has CDR1 SGDLS and CDR2 YYNGEE. The CDR3 here is CASSVGVGAVGELFF. The CDR3 nucleotides are TGTGCCAGCAGCGTAGGGGTAGGGGCTGTCGGGGAGCTGTTTTTT.

This clone was seen once. V is TRBV18 and J is TRBJ2-4, with D possibly being TRBD1 (6 bases). This CDR3 spans 14 amino acids. V was cut by 3 bases and J by 3 bases, with 9 bases left in between. CDR1 KGHSH and CDR2 LQKENI come from the germline V gene. The CDR3 DNA reads TGTGCCAGCTCACCTCCGGACAGCAAAAACATTCAGTACTTC. Encoded protein: CASSPPDSKNIQYF.

The chain uses TRBV5-1 and TRBJ1-4; 9 bases agree with TRBD1. Germline V gene data show CDR1 as SGHRS and CDR2 as YFSETQ. V lost 3 bases to trimming and J lost 7 bases; unmatched junction nucleotides: 1. The CDR3 has 13 amino acids. Here the CDR3 reads CASSSDRGEKLFF. For the CDR3, the DNA is TGCGCCAGCAGCTCGGACAGGGGTGAAAAACTGTTTTTT.

CDR3 residues: CASPPGQGGTGELFF. CDR3 nucleotide sequence: TGTGCCAGCCCTCCCGGGCAGGGTGGCACCGGGGAGCTGTTTTTT. The chain recombines TRBV28 with TRBJ2-2, with a possible D match to TRBD1 (5 bases). The germline V gene has CDR1 MDHEN and CDR2 SYDVKM. Deletions cut 8 bases from V and 4 bases from J, with 17 bases between. The CDR3 loop spans 15 amino acids. Variable domain in full (rest from reference TRBV28 and TRBJ2-2): DVKVTQSSRYLVKRTGEKVFLECVQDMDHENMFWYRQDPGLGLRLIYFSYDVKMKEKGDIPEGYSVSREKKERFSLILESASTNQTSMYLCASPPGQGGTGELFFGEGSRLTVL.

The V call is TRBV7-2, the J call TRBJ2-3, with TRBD2 as a possible D gene (7 bases). The V end was cut by 1 base, the J end by 14 bases, with 19 bases between. CDR3 length: 14 amino acids. CDR1 is SGHTA and CDR2 is FQGNSA in the germline V gene. The DNA for the CDR3 is TGTGCCAGCAGCTTAGACAGGGCCACGGGAGGACCGTATTTT. Translating it yields CASSLDRATGGPYF.

The V gene is TRBV30, the J gene TRBJ1-4; D is unresolved. The CDR3 is 14 residues long. V lost 8 bases, J lost 2 bases, and 15 bases lay in between. CDR1 and CDR2 from the germline V gene are GTSNPN and SVGIG (reference sequence). CDR3 protein: CARSSGPTNEKLFF. Here the CDR3 DNA reads TGTGCCCGTTCGTCGGGTCCCACTAATGAAAAACTGTTTTTT.

The V gene is TRBV7-8, the J gene TRBJ2-7, with TRBD1 identical over 8 bases. With V trimmed by 1 base and J by 4 bases, 12 bases remained unmatched. Per germline, CDR1 SGHVS and CDR2 FQNEAQ. The length of the CDR3 is 17 residues. The CDR3 sequence: CASSLGRGSDRGYEQYF. In nucleotides, the CDR3 is TGTGCCAGCAGCTTAGGGCGGGGCAGTGACAGGGGTTACGAGCAGTACTTC.

The J gene is TRBJ1-2, the V gene TRBV4-3; D is unclear. The CDR3 has 12 residues. V dropped 1 base and J dropped 13 bases, with 13 bases sitting between them. Germline values: CDR1 LGHNA, CDR2 YSLEER. The CDR3 DNA reads TGCGCCAGCAGCCAAGTTAACAGAGCCATCACCTTC. Protein product: CASSQVNRAITF.

In DNA, the CDR3 is TGTGCCAGCAGCTTTAGCTTGGGACTTGAAAAAGATACGCAGTATTTT. The encoded protein is CASSFSLGLEKDTQYF. The rearrangement links TRBV7-9 to TRBJ2-3; maybe TRBD2 (6 bases). The CDR3 extends over 16 amino acids. Germline V gene data show CDR1 as SEHNR and CDR2 as FQNEAQ (reference sequence). Trimming stripped 3 bases from V and 5 bases from J, with 18 bases between.

This clone was seen a handful of times. In DNA form, the CDR3 reads TGTGCCAGCAGTTACCATGCGGGGGCGGGCAATGAGCAGTTCTTC. It translates to CASSYHAGAGNEQFF. This rearrangement joins TRBV6-5 to TRBJ2-1; perhaps TRBD2 as D (7 bases). The V end lost 2 bases, the J end lost 6 bases, and 14 bases lay between the germline ends. From germline, CDR1 is MNHEY and CDR2 SVGAGI. The CDR3 sequence is 15 residues long.

The J gene is TRBJ1-2, the V gene TRBV19; no clear D gene. In germline, CDR1 is LNHDA, CDR2 SQIVND (reference sequence). The CDR3 loop spans 12 amino acids. CDR3 protein: CEMRPTNYGYTF. The DNA for the CDR3 is TGTGAGATGCGGCCGACTAACTATGGCTACACCTTC.

The chain is built from TRBV7-6 and TRBJ2-1; TRBD2 is a possible D gene (7 bases). Germline values: CDR1 SGHVS, CDR2 FNYEAQ. The germline V and J ends were trimmed by 5 bases and 6 bases, with 17 bases remaining between them. There are 15 residues in the CDR3. The CDR3 DNA reads TGTGCCAGCAGCCCGCTAGGGGGGGCGGTCAATGAGCAGTTCTTC. This gives the protein CASSPLGGAVNEQFF.

Within the sample, this clone is medium-sized. The rearrangement links TRBV6-6 to TRBJ2-5; 11 nucleotides line up with TRBD2. The V segment lost 7 bases and the J segment 7 bases; nucleotides outside the gene matches: 14. Germline CDR1 and CDR2: MNHNY and SVGAGI (reference sequence). The CDR3 is 16 residues long. CDR3 nucleotide sequence: TGTGCCAGCACCTCAGATAGCGGGAGGGCCGGTAGGACCCAGTACTTC. The encoded protein is CASTSDSGRAGRTQYF.

The chain joins TRBV19 to TRBJ1-5; D is unclear. Germline V gene lookup returns CDR1 LNHDA and CDR2 SQIVND (reference sequence). CDR3 length: 14 amino acids. V was clipped by 6 bases and J by 7 bases, with 16 bases between them. The chain's CDR3 is CASRIERHLQPQHF. The CDR3 nucleotides read TGTGCCAGTAGGATTGAGAGACACCTACAGCCCCAGCATTTT.

The V call is TRBV28, the J call TRBJ2-5; 7 bases agree with TRBD2. Germline V gene sequence: CDR1 MDHEN, CDR2 SYDVKM. Losses at the gene ends were 8 bases for V and 11 bases for J; bases not matched to a gene: 8. This CDR3 is built from 11 residues. The CDR3 DNA follows: TGTGCCAGCTCCATGGGGAGGGAGCAGTACTTC. This translates into CASSMGREQYF. The full variable domain, in which reference TRBV28 and TRBJ2-5 provide the parts outside the CDR3, is DVKVTQSSRYLVKRTGEKVFLECVQDMDHENMFWYRQDPGLGLRLIYFSYDVKMKEKGDIPEGYSVSREKKERFSLILESASTNQTSMYLCASSMGREQYFGPGTRLLVL.

CDR3 in amino acids: CAWSDTGELFF. The CDR3, as DNA: TGTGCCTGGAGCGACACCGGGGAGCTGTTTTTT. The genes are TRBV30 and TRBJ2-2; D is uncertain. The length of the CDR3 is 11 residues. V shed 3 bases and J shed 3 bases, with 2 bases lying between them. Germline V gene sequence: CDR1 GTSNPN, CDR2 SVGIG (reference sequence).

V usage is TRBV27 and J usage is TRBJ2-7, with 13 bases fitting TRBD2. V shed 5 bases and J 2 bases; nucleotides not matched to a gene: 6. The CDR3 runs to 16 residues. Germline CDR1 reads MNHEY; CDR2 reads SMNVEV (reference sequence). Written as DNA, the CDR3 is TGTGCCAGCAGTGGACTAGCGGGAGTACTTGCCTACGAGCAGTACTTC. Protein sequence: CASSGLAGVLAYEQYF.

This chain links TRBV6-1 with TRBJ2-5; D is unresolved. The J call may be faulty, since TRBJ2-7 better matches the DNA end. The V gene's germline CDR1 is MNHNS and CDR2 SASEGT. The CDR3 sequence is 15 residues long. CDR3 sequence reads: CASSESPFRSYEQYF. As DNA, the CDR3 is TGTGCCAGCAGTGAATCCCCCTTTCGGTCCTACGAGCAGTACTTC.

This clone was seen once. The chain employs TRBV7-9 and TRBJ1-3; 7 positions match TRBD1. The V gene end was trimmed by 2 bases and the J gene end by 0 bases; junction bases not matched to a gene: 4. Germline assignment: CDR1 SEHNR and CDR2 FQNEAQ (reference sequence). The CDR3 is 16 amino acids. CDR3 protein: CASSLRQGRSGNTIYF. In DNA, the CDR3 is TGTGCCAGCAGCTTAAGACAGGGCCGCTCTGGAAACACCATATATTTT.

This chain links TRBV5-1 with TRBJ2-1, with D maybe TRBD1 (5 bases). Germline CDR1 reads SGHRS; CDR2 reads YFSETQ. V gave up 4 bases and J gave up 0 bases, with 11 bases separating them. The CDR3 is 15 residues long. CDR3 nucleotides: TGCGCCAGCAGCAAAGACAGTCTCTCCTACAATGAGCAGTTCTTC. It specifies CASSKDSLSYNEQFF.

V gene TRBV10-3 combines with J gene TRBJ1-6, with 8 bases lining up with TRBD1. The length of the CDR3 is 14 residues. The germline V gene encodes CDR1 ENHRY and CDR2 SYGVKD. Trimming cost V 4 bases and J 12 bases; bases outside gene matches: 8. CDR3: CAISGTGISQPLHF. The CDR3 coding sequence is TGTGCCATCAGTGGGACAGGGATAAGTCAACCCCTCCACTTT.

The chain carries TRBV7-6 and TRBJ2-5; the match to TRBD2 covers 16 bases. Looked up from germline, CDR1 is SGHVS and CDR2 is FNYEAQ. With V trimmed by 5 bases and J by 1 base, 7 bases remained unmatched. The CDR3 length is 18 residues. CDR3 sequence: CASSPGLAGGRPQETQYF. DNA for the CDR3: TGTGCCAGCAGCCCGGGACTAGCGGGAGGGCGCCCCCAAGAGACCCAGTACTTC.

This chain connects TRBV6-5 to TRBJ1-1; D might be TRBD1 (5 bases). The CDR3 sequence is 13 residues long. The germline V gene encodes CDR1 MNHEY and CDR2 SVGAGI. The ends were cut back, 8 bases at V and 4 bases at J, with 14 bases in the middle. Here the CDR3 reads CASGWGRVTEAFF. The CDR3 bases are TGTGCCAGCGGCTGGGGCCGGGTCACTGAAGCTTTCTTT.

The chain combines TRBV7-2 with TRBJ1-3, with D uncertain. V was clipped by 2 bases and J by 0 bases, with 5 bases between them. The germline CDR1 and CDR2 sequences are SGHTA and FQGNSA. The CDR3 has 14 amino acids. The CDR3 DNA reads as TGTGCCAGCAGCTTAACCGGCTCTGGAAACACCATATATTTT. Protein sequence: CASSLTGSGNTIYF. The whole variable domain, filled in from reference TRBV7-2 and TRBJ1-3, reads GAGVSQSPSNKVTEKGKDVELRCDPISGHTALYWYRQSLGQGLEFLIYFQGNSAPDKSGLPSDRFSAERTGGSVSTLTIQRTQQEDSAVYLCASSLTGSGNTIYFGEGSWLTVV.

This chain connects TRBV15 to TRBJ2-2, with D unclear. This CDR3 is 13 amino acids long. Trimming left V 6 bases short and J 5 bases short, with 10 bases between. Germline CDR1 reads LNHNV; CDR2 reads YYDKDF (reference sequence). The CDR3: CATRATRTGELFF. DNA for the CDR3: TGTGCCACCAGAGCCACGAGGACCGGGGAGCTGTTTTTT.

The chain uses TRBV5-1 and TRBJ1-1; D not resolved. V lost 0 bases to trimming and J lost 2 bases, with 8 bases between them. The germline V gene encodes CDR1 SGHRS and CDR2 YFSETQ. The CDR3 has 14 residues. The CDR3 DNA is TGCGCCAGCAGCTTGGCCCCGAGTAACACTGAAGCTTTCTTT. Its protein product is CASSLAPSNTEAFF.